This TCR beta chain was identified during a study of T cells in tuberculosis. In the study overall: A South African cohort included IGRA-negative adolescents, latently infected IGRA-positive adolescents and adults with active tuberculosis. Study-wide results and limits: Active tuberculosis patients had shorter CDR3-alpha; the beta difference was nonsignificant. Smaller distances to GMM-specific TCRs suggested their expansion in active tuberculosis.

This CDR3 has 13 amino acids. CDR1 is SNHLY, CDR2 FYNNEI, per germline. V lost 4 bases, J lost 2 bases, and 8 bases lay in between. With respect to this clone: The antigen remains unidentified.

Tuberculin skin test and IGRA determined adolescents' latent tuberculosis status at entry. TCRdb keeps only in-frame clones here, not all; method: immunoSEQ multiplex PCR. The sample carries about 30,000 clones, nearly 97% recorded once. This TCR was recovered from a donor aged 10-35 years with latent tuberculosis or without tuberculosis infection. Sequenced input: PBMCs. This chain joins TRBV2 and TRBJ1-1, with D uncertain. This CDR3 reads CASSVSRNTEAFF. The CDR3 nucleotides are TGTGCCAGCAGTGTAAGCCGTAACACTGAAGCTTTCTTT.